The 20 T cell receptor beta chains below come from one sample, sequenced in a study of radiotherapy plus CTLA-4 blockade in lung cancer. Sequencing used immunoSEQ multiplex PCR; TCRdb keeps in-frame clones, though not all of them. The table shows tens of thousands of clones, with around 87% occurring only once. Sample: peripheral blood, taken from a patient treated with radiotherapy plus ipilimumab. These receptors originate from a human donor with non-small cell lung cancer who had a partial response to radiotherapy plus ipilimumab.

The V gene is TRBV5-4, the J gene TRBJ1-5; D gene ambiguous. CDR1 is SGHNT and CDR2 is YYREEE in the germline V gene (reference sequence). The CDR3 covers 14 residues. V lost 2 bases, J lost 2 bases, and 8 bases lay in between. CDR3 DNA: TGTGCCAGCAGCTTAGGACTAGGCAATCAGCCCCAGCATTTT. Translated, it gives CASSLGLGNQPQHF.

The chain uses TRBV6-4 and TRBJ2-3; a possible D gene is TRBD1 (5 bases). The CDR3 extends over 14 amino acids. Germline V gene sequence: CDR1 MRHNA, CDR2 SNTAGT. Trimming removed 2 bases at V and 3 bases at J, with 9 bases between. CDR3 DNA: TGTGCCAGCAGTGACAGGGGTGTAACAGATACGCAGTATTTT. Translation gives CASSDRGVTDTQYF.

V usage is TRBV18 and J usage is TRBJ2-1, with TRBD2 matching 14 bases. The junction had 6 bases not matched to a gene; V was cut back by 5 bases and J by 3 bases. The CDR3 covers 17 residues. Germline assignment: CDR1 KGHSH and CDR2 LQKENI. DNA for the CDR3: TGTGCCAGCTCAACGGGACTAGCGGGAGTATTCTACAATGAGCAGTTCTTC. It is translated as CASSTGLAGVFYNEQFF.

The J gene is TRBJ1-2, the V gene TRBV2, with D possibly TRBD1 on 6 matching bases. The V gene's germline CDR1 is SNHLY and CDR2 FYNNEI. The CDR3 is 14 residues long. The V and J ends lost 3 bases and 6 bases respectively, with 14 bases between them. CDR3 in amino acids: CASSEWDIGNGYTF. The CDR3 nucleotides read TGTGCCAGCAGTGAGTGGGACATAGGGAATGGCTACACCTTC.

The rearrangement links TRBV20-1 to TRBJ2-1, with TRBD2 identical over 8 bases. J gave up 15 bases and V 7 bases, and 11 bases lay outside the gene matches. The CDR3 loop spans 11 amino acids. Germline assignment: CDR1 DFQATT and CDR2 SNEGSKA (reference sequence). Here the CDR3 reads CSGATSGAMFF. CDR3 in DNA: TGCAGTGGGGCAACTAGCGGTGCTATGTTCTTC.

The rearrangement joins TRBV19 to TRBJ2-5; D uncertain. This CDR3 contains 13 residues. Trimming left V 3 bases short and J 1 base short, with 6 bases between. The germline CDR1 and CDR2 sequences are LNHDA and SQIVND (reference sequence). CDR3 region: CASSIGFQETQYF. The DNA for the CDR3 is TGTGCCAGTAGTATCGGGTTCCAAGAGACCCAGTACTTC.

In its sample, this clone was seen once. The chain links TRBV5-1 to TRBJ2-5; perhaps TRBD2 as D (5 bases). CDR1 is SGHRS and CDR2 is YFSETQ in the germline V gene. The CDR3 spans 19 residues. V was trimmed by 0 bases and J by 5 bases, leaving 26 bases between them. The CDR3 loop is CASSLVVTGGGRFGETQYF. As DNA, the CDR3 is TGCGCCAGCAGCTTGGTTGTGACGGGCGGCGGGCGATTCGGGGAGACCCAGTACTTC. Drawing the rest from reference TRBV5-1 and TRBJ2-5, the complete variable domain is KAGVTQTPRYLIKTRGQQVTLSCSPISGHRSVSWYQQTPGQGLQFLFEYFSETQRNKGNFPGRFSGRQFSNSRSEMNVSTLELGDSALYLCASSLVVTGGGRFGETQYFGPGTRLLVL.

This chain connects TRBV7-8 to TRBJ2-5, with D maybe TRBD2 (7 bases). The germline V and J ends were trimmed by 3 bases and 0 bases, with 17 bases remaining between them. The germline CDR1 and CDR2 sequences are SGHVS and FQNEAQ. The CDR3 contains 17 residues. CDR3 region: CASSLSGGSFNQETQYF. As DNA, the CDR3 is TGTGCCAGCAGCTTGTCGGGGGGCAGTTTTAACCAAGAGACCCAGTACTTC.

The V gene is TRBV7-9, the J gene TRBJ1-1; 8 bases align to TRBD1. The CDR3 contains 17 residues. The V segment lost 5 bases and the J segment 1 base; nucleotides outside the gene matches: 12. CDR1 and CDR2 from the germline V gene are SEHNR and FQNEAQ (reference sequence). The CDR3 is CASSPPAAGTGNTEAFF. CDR3 DNA sequence: TGTGCCAGCAGCCCCCCAGCCGCCGGGACAGGGAACACTGAAGCTTTCTTT.

The V gene is TRBV4-3, the J gene TRBJ1-4; D might be TRBD1 (5 bases). The CDR3 has 16 residues. Trimming removed 2 bases from V and 0 bases from J, with 10 bases in between. Germline lookup yields CDR1 LGHNA and CDR2 YSLEER. The CDR3 region has the DNA TGCGCCAGCAGCCAAACGACAGCTTCAACTAATGAAAAACTGTTTTTT. Translating gives CASSQTTASTNEKLFF.

This clone was recorded only once. The rearrangement links TRBV15 to TRBJ1-1, with D unresolved. The germline V gene encodes CDR1 LNHNV and CDR2 YYDKDF (reference sequence). This CDR3 region has 13 residues. With 4 bases removed from V and 0 bases from J, the gap between germline ends came to 6 bases. The CDR3 nucleotides read TGTGCCACCAGCACAGGAATGAACACTGAAGCTTTCTTT. Its protein is CATSTGMNTEAFF.

This sequence joins TRBV5-4 and TRBJ2-1, with D tentatively TRBD1 (5 bases). CDR1 SGHNT and CDR2 YYREEE come from the germline V gene (reference sequence). CDR3 size: 15 residues. V was cut by 2 bases and J by 9 bases, with 18 bases left in between. CDR3 coding DNA: TGTGCCAGCAGCTTAGGGCACGAAGGGGATCTTGAGCAGTTCTTC. This translates into CASSLGHEGDLEQFF.

The chain has TRBV28 and TRBJ1-5; weak D call: TRBD1 (5 bases). The germline CDR1 and CDR2 sequences are MDHEN and SYDVKM. This CDR3 spans 15 amino acids. V shed 10 bases and J shed 0 bases, with 16 bases lying between them. As DNA, the CDR3 is TGTGCCATTAACCGCGGGGGATTTAGCAATCAGCCCCAGCATTTT. Protein: CAINRGGFSNQPQHF.

The chain links TRBV5-1 to TRBJ2-3, with 7 bases fitting TRBD2. The V segment lost 0 bases and the J segment 0 bases; nucleotides outside the gene matches: 7. The CDR3 has 17 amino acids. Per the germline V gene, CDR1 is SGHRS and CDR2 is YFSETQ. DNA of the CDR3: TGCGCCAGCAGCTTGGCCAATAGCGGGCCAAGCACAGATACGCAGTATTTT. Amino acid sequence: CASSLANSGPSTDTQYF.

V usage is TRBV7-9 and J usage is TRBJ2-1; 12 nucleotides align to TRBD2. In germline, CDR1 is SEHNR, CDR2 FQNEAQ (reference sequence). V shed 5 bases and J 7 bases; nucleotides not matched to a gene: 3. The CDR3 extends over 14 amino acids. The CDR3 loop reads CASSRGTSGNEQFF. CDR3 DNA sequence: TGTGCCAGCAGCCGAGGGACTAGCGGGAATGAGCAGTTCTTC.

The chain combines TRBV28 with TRBJ2-2; 10 bases match TRBD2. This CDR3 spans 21 amino acids. Germline V gene data show CDR1 as MDHEN and CDR2 as SYDVKM. After removal of 5 bases from V and 8 bases from J, the junction contained 26 bases not matched to a gene. The CDR3 sequence: CASSPQPGRGRRTSGTGELFF. Written as DNA, the CDR3 is TGTGCCAGCAGTCCTCAACCGGGGAGGGGGCGCCGTACTAGCGGGACGGGGGAGCTGTTTTTT.

The J gene is TRBJ2-1, the V gene TRBV11-3; TRBD1 matches 9 bases. Germline assignment: CDR1 SGHNT and CDR2 YENEEA. CDR3 length: 15 amino acids. J gave up 7 bases and V 4 bases, and 8 bases lay outside the gene matches. The CDR3 sequence is CASSSHRDRENEQFF. DNA for the CDR3: TGTGCCAGCAGCTCACACCGGGACAGGGAGAATGAGCAGTTCTTC.

This CDR3 reads CASRISGTLETQYF. CDR3 nucleotide sequence: TGTGCCAGCAGAATATCCGGGACATTAGAGACCCAGTACTTC. V and J are TRBV2 and TRBJ2-5; D perhaps matches TRBD1 (6 bases). The CDR3 is made up of 14 amino acids. CDR1 and CDR2 from the germline V gene are SNHLY and FYNNEI. The V end was cut by 6 bases, the J end by 4 bases, with 15 bases between.

The chain couples TRBV19 to TRBJ1-2; TRBD1 might be the D (5 bases). The germline CDR1 and CDR2 sequences are LNHDA and SQIVND (reference sequence). This CDR3 contains 14 residues. The V gene lost 5 bases and the J gene lost 3 bases, with 13 bases spanning the gap. The CDR3 DNA is TGTGCCAGTAGTCGGGAGGGGTTCGACTATGGCTACACCTTC. Translating gives CASSREGFDYGYTF.

This clone occurred a few times. The V and J genes are TRBV19 and TRBJ1-5; D is unresolved. Trimming left V 1 base short and J 0 bases short, with 10 bases between. This CDR3 contains 16 residues. The germline V gene has CDR1 LNHDA and CDR2 SQIVND (reference sequence). DNA for the CDR3: TGTGCCAGTAGTATAGCAGGAGGGTATAGCAATCAGCCCCAGCATTTT. Protein: CASSIAGGYSNQPQHF.